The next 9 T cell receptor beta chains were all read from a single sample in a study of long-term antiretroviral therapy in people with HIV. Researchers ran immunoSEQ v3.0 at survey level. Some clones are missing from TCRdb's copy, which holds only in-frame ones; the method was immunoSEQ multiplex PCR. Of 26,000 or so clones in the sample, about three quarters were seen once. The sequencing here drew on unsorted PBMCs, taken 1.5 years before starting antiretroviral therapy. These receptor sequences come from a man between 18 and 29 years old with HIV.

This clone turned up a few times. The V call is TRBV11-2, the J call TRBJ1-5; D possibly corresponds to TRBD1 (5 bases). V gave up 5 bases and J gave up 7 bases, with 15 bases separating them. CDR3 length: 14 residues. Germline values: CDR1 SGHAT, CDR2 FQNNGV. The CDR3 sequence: CASSQPGPAQPQHF. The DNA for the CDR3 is TGTGCCAGCAGCCAACCGGGGCCCGCCCAGCCCCAGCATTTT.

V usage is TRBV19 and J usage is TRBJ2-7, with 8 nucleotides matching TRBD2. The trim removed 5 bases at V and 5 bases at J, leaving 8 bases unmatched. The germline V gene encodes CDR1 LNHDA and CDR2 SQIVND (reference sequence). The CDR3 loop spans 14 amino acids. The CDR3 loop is CASSWGLEPHEQYF. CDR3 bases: TGTGCCAGTAGTTGGGGACTAGAACCCCACGAGCAGTACTTC.

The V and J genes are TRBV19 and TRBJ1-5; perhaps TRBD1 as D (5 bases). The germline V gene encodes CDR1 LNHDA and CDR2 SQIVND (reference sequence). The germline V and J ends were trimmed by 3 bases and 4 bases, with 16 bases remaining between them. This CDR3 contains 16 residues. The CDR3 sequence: CASSINGGLINQPQHF. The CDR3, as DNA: TGTGCCAGTAGTATTAACGGGGGACTAATTAATCAGCCCCAGCATTTT.

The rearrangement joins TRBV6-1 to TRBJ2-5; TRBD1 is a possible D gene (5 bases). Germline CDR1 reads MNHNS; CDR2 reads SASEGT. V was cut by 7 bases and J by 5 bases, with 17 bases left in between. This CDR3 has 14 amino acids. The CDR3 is CASTRREGVETQYF. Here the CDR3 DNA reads TGTGCCAGCACCAGAAGGGAAGGGGTCGAGACCCAGTACTTC.

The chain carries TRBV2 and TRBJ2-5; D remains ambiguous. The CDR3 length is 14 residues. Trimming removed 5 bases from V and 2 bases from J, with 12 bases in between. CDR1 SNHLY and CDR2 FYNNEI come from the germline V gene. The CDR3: CASSPHPSQETQYF. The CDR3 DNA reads TGTGCCAGCAGTCCACACCCATCTCAAGAGACCCAGTACTTC.

The CDR3: CASTLDRGGTGELFF. The CDR3 bases are TGTGCCAGCACCCTGGACAGGGGTGGCACCGGGGAGCTGTTTTTT. The rearrangement joins TRBV6-5 to TRBJ2-2, with 9 bases aligning to TRBD1. The CDR3 contains 15 residues. The V and J ends lost 7 bases and 4 bases, in that order; junction bases with no gene match: 7. The germline gives CDR1 MNHEY, CDR2 SVGAGI.

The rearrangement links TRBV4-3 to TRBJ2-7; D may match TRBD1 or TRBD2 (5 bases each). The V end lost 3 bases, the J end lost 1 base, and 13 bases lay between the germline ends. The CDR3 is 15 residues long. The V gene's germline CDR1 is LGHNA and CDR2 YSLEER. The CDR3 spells CASSQGDSKSYEQYF. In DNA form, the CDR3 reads TGCGCCAGCAGCCAGGGAGACAGTAAATCCTACGAGCAGTACTTC.

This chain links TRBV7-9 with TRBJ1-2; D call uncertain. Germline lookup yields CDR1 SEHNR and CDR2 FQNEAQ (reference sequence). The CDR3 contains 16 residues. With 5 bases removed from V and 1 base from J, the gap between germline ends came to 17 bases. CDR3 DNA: TGTGCCAGCAGCCCCACGGATGGCAGACTTAACTATGGCTACACCTTC. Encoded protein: CASSPTDGRLNYGYTF. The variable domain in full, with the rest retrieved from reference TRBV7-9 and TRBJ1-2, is DTGVSQNPRHKITKRGQNVTFRCDPISEHNRLYWYRQTLGQGPEFLTYFQNEAQLEKSRLLSDRFSAERPKGSFSTLEIQRTEQGDSAMYLCASSPTDGRLNYGYTFGSGTRLTVV.

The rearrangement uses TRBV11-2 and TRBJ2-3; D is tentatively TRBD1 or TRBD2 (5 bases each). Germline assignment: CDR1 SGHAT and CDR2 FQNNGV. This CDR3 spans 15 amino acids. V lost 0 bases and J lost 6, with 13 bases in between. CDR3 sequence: CASSLDGAGYDTQYF. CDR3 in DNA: TGTGCCAGCAGCTTAGACGGGGCGGGTTATGATACGCAGTATTTT.